This T cell receptor beta chain is from a study of OX40 agonist ivuxolimab in advanced cancers. The overall study: Earlier anti-PD-1, anti-PD-L1 or anti-CTLA-4 therapy was permitted; around 40% had received some.

Concerning this clone itself: This sample also contains other DNA sequences that code for the same CDR3.

TCRdb's copy holds only in-frame clones and misses some; the assay was immunoSEQ multiplex PCR. Of tens of thousands of clones listed, roughly nine tenths are singletons. The germline CDR1 and CDR2 sequences are GTSNPN and SVGIG (reference sequence). CDR3 length equals 11 residues. Between the trimmed V and J ends, which lost 0 bases and 4 bases, there was a span of 3 bases. The V gene is TRBV30, the J gene TRBJ2-5; D remains ambiguous. The sample was CD4+ or CD8+ T cells sorted from blood, taken in a trial of the OX40 agonist ivuxolimab. This receptor was identified in an adult with an advanced solid tumor such as melanoma, head and neck, liver or kidney cancer. As DNA, the CDR3 is TGTGCCTGGAGTGTTAGAGAGACCCAGTACTTC. Protein product: CAWSVRETQYF.